In its sample, the clone carrying this T cell receptor beta chain was seen a few times. Its antigen is as yet unknown. This sample is drawn from a study of T-cell reconstitution after alpha-beta-depleted transplantation in children. The CDR3 consists of 15 residues. Germline V lookup: CDR1 SEHNR, CDR2 FQNEAQ (reference sequence). V was pared by 4 bases and J by 0 bases, with 10 bases between. Findings of the study overall: Day-60 TCRbeta diversity that was high in some patients was derived from surviving recipient T cells and thymic progenitors.

Researchers prepared the TCRbeta library using unique molecular identifiers, the study reports. TCRdb reanalysed the PCR reads using MiXCR and keeps one entry per CDR3 protein. The data show fewer than 250,000 distinct CDR3 sequences, approximately 15% seen once. The clonotype was recovered from a male patient aged 2 to 9 who had a stem cell transplant for acute lymphoblastic leukemia, so the T cells may come from the graft donor. The specimen comprised PBMCs, mostly from graft donor cells, sampled 360 days after TCRalphabeta/CD19-depleted stem cell transplant. The rearrangement links TRBV7-9 to TRBJ2-1, with D unclear. CDR3: CASSSPPSSYNEQFF. Here the CDR3 DNA reads TGTGCCAGCAGCTCACCCCCGAGCTCCTACAATGAGCAGTTCTTC.